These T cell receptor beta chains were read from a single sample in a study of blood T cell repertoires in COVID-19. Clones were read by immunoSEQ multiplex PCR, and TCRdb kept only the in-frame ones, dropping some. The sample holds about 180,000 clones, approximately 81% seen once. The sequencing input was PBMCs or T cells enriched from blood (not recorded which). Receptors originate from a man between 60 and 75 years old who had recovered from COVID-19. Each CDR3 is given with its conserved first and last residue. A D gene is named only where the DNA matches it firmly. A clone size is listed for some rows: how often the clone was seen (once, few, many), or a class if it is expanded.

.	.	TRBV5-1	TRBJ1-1	CASSLGVATEAFF	TGCGCCAGCAGCTTGGGGGTAGCGACTGAAGCTTTCTTT
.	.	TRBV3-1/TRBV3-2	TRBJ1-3	CASSPTENTIYF	TGTGCCAGCAGCCCCACTGAAAACACCATATATTTT
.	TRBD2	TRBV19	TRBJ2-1	CASARLADYNEQFF	TGTGCCAGTGCTCGACTAGCGGACTACAATGAGCAGTTCTTC
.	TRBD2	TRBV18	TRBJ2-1	CASSPLSTVAGYNEQFF	TGTGCCAGCTCACCACTGTCGACGGTAGCGGGTTACAATGAGCAGTTCTTC
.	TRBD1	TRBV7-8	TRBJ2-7	CASSLSGTGGDEQYF	TGTGCCAGCAGCTTAAGCGGGACAGGGGGGGACGAGCAGTACTTC
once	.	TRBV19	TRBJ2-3	CASSRSGSTDTQYF	TGTGCCAGTAGTCGGAGCGGGAGCACAGATACGCAGTATTTT
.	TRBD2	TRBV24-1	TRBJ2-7	CATSEGTNYEQYF	TGTGCCACCAGTGAGGGGACTAACTACGAGCAGTACTTC
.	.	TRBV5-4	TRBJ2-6	CASSLYGAVAGANVLTF	TGTGCCAGCAGCTTGTATGGGGCGGTCGCTGGGGCCAACGTCCTGACTTTC
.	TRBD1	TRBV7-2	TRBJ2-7	CASSPRTGGGIEQYF	TGTGCCAGCAGCCCAAGGACAGGGGGCGGGATCGAGCAGTACTTC
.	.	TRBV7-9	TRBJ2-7	CASSFYSVDEQYF	TGTGCCAGCAGCTTTTATAGCGTTGACGAGCAGTACTTC
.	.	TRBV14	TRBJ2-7	CASSPLANSYEQYF	TGTGCCAGCAGCCCTCTAGCAAACTCCTACGAGCAGTACTTC
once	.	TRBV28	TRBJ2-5	CASSFRGRVEETQYF	TGTGCCAGCAGTTTCAGGGGCAGGGTAGAAGAGACCCAGTACTTC
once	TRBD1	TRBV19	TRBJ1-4	CASSITGGAAANEKLFF	TGTGCCAGTAGTATTACAGGGGGCGCGGCAGCTAATGAAAAACTGTTTTTT
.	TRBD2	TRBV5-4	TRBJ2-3	CASSSKTSGGRPDTQYF	TGTGCCAGCAGCTCTAAGACTAGCGGGGGGAGGCCAGATACGCAGTATTTT
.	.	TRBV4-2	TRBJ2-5	CASSPTMKNWETQYF	TGTGCCAGCAGCCCTACGATGAAAAACTGGGAGACCCAGTACTTC
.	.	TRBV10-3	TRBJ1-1	CATQGNLNTEAFF	TGTGCCACCCAGGGAAATCTGAACACTGAAGCTTTCTTT
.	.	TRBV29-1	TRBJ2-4	CSVEPAKNIQYF	TGCAGCGTTGAACCGGCCAAAAACATTCAGTACTTC
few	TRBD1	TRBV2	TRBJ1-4	CASSGMGQGEKLFF	TGTGCCAGCAGTGGAATGGGACAGGGTGAAAAACTGTTTTTT
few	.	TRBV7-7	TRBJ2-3	CASSPVGGLNTDTQYF	TGTGCCAGCAGCCCCGTGGGCGGACTCAACACAGATACGCAGTATTTT
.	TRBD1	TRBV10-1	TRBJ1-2	CASSESSRGTGNYGYTF	TGCGCCAGCAGTGAGTCGAGTAGGGGGACAGGGAATTATGGCTACACCTTC
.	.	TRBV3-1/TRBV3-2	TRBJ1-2	CASSQGGRAEVGYTF	TGTGCCAGCAGCCAAGGTGGCAGAGCAGAGGTGGGCTACACCTTC
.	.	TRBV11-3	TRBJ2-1	CASSLTQVSYNEQFF	TGTGCCAGCAGCTTAACCCAGGTCTCCTACAATGAGCAGTTCTTC
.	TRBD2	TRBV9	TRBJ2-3	CASSVLAGVGLKTDTQYF	TGTGCCAGCAGCGTACTAGCGGGAGTCGGCTTAAAGACAGATACGCAGTATTTT
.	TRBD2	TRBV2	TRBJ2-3	CASRTSGTDTQYF	TGTGCCAGTCGGACTAGCGGCACAGATACGCAGTATTTT